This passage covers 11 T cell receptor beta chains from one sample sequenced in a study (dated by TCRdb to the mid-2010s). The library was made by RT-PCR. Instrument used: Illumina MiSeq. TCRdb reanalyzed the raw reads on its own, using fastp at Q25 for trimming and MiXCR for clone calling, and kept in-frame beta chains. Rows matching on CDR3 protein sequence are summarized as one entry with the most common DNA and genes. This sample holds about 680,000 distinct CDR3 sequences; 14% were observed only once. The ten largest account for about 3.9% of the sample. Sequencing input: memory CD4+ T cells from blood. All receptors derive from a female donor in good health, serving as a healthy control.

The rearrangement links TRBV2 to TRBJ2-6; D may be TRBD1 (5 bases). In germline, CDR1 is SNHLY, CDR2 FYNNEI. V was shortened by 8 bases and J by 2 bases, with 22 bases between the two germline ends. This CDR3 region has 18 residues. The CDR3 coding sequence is TGTGCCAGCGGGCTCGTAAGGCAGGGTATGGCTGGGGCCAACGTCCTGACTTTC. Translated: CASGLVRQGMAGANVLTF.

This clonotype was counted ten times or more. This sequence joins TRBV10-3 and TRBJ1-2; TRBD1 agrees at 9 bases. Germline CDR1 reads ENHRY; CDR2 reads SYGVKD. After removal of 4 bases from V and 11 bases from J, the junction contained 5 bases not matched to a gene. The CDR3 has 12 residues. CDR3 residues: CAISARQGDYTF. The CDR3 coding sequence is TGTGCCATCAGTGCTCGACAGGGGGATTACACCTTC.

CDR3 loop: CSVELDRGAETQYF. CDR3 bases: TGCAGCGTTGAATTGGACAGGGGAGCAGAGACCCAGTACTTC. The chain combines TRBV29-1 with TRBJ2-5; 9 nucleotides line up with TRBD1. CDR3 size: 14 residues. Germline values: CDR1 SQVTM, CDR2 ANQGSEA. With V trimmed by 2 bases and J by 4 bases, 5 bases remained unmatched.

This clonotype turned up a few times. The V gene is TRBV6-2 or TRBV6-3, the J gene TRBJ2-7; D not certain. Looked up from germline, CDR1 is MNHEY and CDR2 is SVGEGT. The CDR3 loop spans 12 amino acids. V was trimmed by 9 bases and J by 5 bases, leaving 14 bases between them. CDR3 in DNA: TGTGCCAGGTCTTGGGGTTCGGACGAGCAGTACTTC. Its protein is CARSWGSDEQYF.

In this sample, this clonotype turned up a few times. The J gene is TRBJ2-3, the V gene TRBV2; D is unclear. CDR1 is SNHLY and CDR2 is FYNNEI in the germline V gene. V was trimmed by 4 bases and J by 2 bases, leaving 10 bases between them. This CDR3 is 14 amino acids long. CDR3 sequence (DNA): TGTGCCAGCAGTGCTGCGCTCACCACAGATACGCAGTATTTT. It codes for CASSAALTTDTQYF.

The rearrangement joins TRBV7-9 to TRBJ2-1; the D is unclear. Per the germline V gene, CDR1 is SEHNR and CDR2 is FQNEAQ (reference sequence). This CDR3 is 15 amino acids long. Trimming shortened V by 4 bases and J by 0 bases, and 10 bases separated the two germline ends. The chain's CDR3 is CASSWAASSYNEQFF. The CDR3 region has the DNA TGTGCCAGCAGCTGGGCGGCCTCCTCCTACAATGAGCAGTTCTTC.

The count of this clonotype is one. CDR3 amino acids: CASSFKGGLDRDTQYF. DNA for the CDR3: TGTGCCAGCAGCTTTAAAGGGGGACTAGACCGAGATACGCAGTATTTT. J is TRBJ2-3 and V is TRBV7-2, with 8 bases aligning to TRBD2. Trimming cost V 3 bases and J 5 bases; bases outside gene matches: 10. The CDR3 has 16 residues. Germline loops: CDR1 SGHTA, CDR2 FQGNSA.

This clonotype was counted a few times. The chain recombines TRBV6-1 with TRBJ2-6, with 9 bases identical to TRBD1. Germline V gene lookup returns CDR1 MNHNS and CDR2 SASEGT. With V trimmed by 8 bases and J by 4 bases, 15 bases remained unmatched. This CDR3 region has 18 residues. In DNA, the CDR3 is TGTGCCAGCTCACCCTCCGGGACAGGGATAACCGGGGCCAACGTCCTGACTTTC. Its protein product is CASSPSGTGITGANVLTF.

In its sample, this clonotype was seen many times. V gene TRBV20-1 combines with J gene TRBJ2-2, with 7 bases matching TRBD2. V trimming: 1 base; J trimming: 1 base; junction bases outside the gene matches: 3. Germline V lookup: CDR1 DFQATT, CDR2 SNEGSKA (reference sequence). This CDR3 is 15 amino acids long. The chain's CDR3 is CSARGLAENTGELFF. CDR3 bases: TGCAGTGCTAGAGGCCTAGCGGAGAACACCGGGGAGCTGTTTTTT.

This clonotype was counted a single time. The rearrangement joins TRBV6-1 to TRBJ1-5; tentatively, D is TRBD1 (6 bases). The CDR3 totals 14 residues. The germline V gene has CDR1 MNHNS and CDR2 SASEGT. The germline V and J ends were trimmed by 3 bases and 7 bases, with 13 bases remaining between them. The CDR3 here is CASSEQQGGQPQHF. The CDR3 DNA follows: TGTGCCAGCAGTGAGCAACAGGGAGGCCAGCCCCAGCATTTT.

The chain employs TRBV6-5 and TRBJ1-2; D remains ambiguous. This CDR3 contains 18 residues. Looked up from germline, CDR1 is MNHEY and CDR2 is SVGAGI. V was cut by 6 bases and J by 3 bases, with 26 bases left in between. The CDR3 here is CASRYRPVERHGDYGYTF. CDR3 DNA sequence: TGTGCCAGCAGATACAGACCAGTTGAGAGACACGGCGACTATGGCTACACCTTC.